The 12 T cell receptor beta chains in this list originate from one sample, sequenced in a study of blood T cell repertoires in COVID-19. Assay used: immunoSEQ multiplex PCR; TCRdb lists only in-frame clones, some missing. The sample includes around 260,000 clones, about 91% of them seen just once. Sequencing was carried out using peripheral blood. The receptors originated from a person aged 18 to 30 with COVID-19, enrolled during active disease.

V gene TRBV2 combines with J gene TRBJ2-1, with 8 positions matching TRBD2. V lost 3 bases, J lost 6 bases, and 10 bases stayed unmatched. The CDR3 runs to 16 residues. Germline values: CDR1 SNHLY, CDR2 FYNNEI. The CDR3 is CASSDWWSGGPNEQFF. The CDR3 DNA reads as TGTGCCAGCAGTGATTGGTGGTCGGGAGGGCCCAATGAGCAGTTCTTC.

The chain has TRBV28 and TRBJ1-2, with D tentatively TRBD1 (5 bases). V was clipped by 3 bases and J by 2 bases, with 13 bases between them. Germline V CDR1 and CDR2: MDHEN, SYDVKM. This CDR3 spans 15 amino acids. CDR3: CASSLGLGRNYGYTF. Here the CDR3 DNA reads TGTGCCAGCAGTTTGGGGCTAGGACGGAACTATGGCTACACCTTC.

This clone was seen once. V gene TRBV2 combines with J gene TRBJ2-7; D uncertain. The V end lost 5 bases, the J end lost 7 bases, and 6 bases lay between the germline ends. CDR1 SNHLY and CDR2 FYNNEI come from the germline V gene. The CDR3 is 10 residues long. The DNA of the CDR3 is TGTGCCAGCAGTTCTTTAGAGCAGTACTTC. This codes for CASSSLEQYF.

V gene TRBV28 combines with J gene TRBJ2-7; D possibly corresponds to TRBD1 (6 bases). CDR1 is MDHEN, CDR2 SYDVKM, per germline. The CDR3 spans 17 residues. The germline V and J ends were trimmed by 3 bases and 6 bases, with 24 bases remaining between them. CDR3 DNA: TGTGCCAGCAGTTTTGAGTCTAGAGGACTTAAGGGGGTCGAGCAGTACTTC. This encodes CASSFESRGLKGVEQYF.

The CDR3 bases are TGCGCCAGCAGCCAAGATCTGGGGGGAAACTATGGCTACACCTTC. Translation gives CASSQDLGGNYGYTF. The chain links TRBV4-3 to TRBJ1-2; D possibly corresponds to TRBD1 (5 bases). The germline V and J ends were trimmed by 0 bases and 2 bases, with 10 bases remaining between them. The CDR3 is made up of 15 amino acids. CDR1 LGHNA and CDR2 YSLEER come from the germline V gene.

V usage is TRBV5-1 and J usage is TRBJ2-2; D is perhaps TRBD2 (7 bases). The CDR3 loop spans 17 amino acids. From germline, CDR1 is SGHRS and CDR2 YFSETQ. Trimming removed 4 bases at V and 4 bases at J, with 20 bases between. The CDR3: CASSPLPGGVSTGELFF. The DNA for the CDR3 is TGCGCCAGCAGCCCCCTGCCGGGGGGCGTATCCACCGGGGAGCTGTTTTTT.

The chain combines TRBV27 with TRBJ2-7; no firm D call. With 3 bases removed from V and 2 bases from J, the gap between germline ends came to 14 bases. The germline V gene encodes CDR1 MNHEY and CDR2 SMNVEV (reference sequence). There are 15 residues in the CDR3. The CDR3 DNA follows: TGTGCCAGCAGTTTGGGTCGGGTCGGAACCTACGAGCAGTACTTC. It yields the protein CASSLGRVGTYEQYF.

The V and J genes are TRBV6-5 and TRBJ1-5; TRBD1 is a possible D gene (5 bases). Trimming shortened V by 8 bases and J by 2 bases, and 10 bases separated the two germline ends. The length of the CDR3 is 13 residues. The germline CDR1 and CDR2 sequences are MNHEY and SVGAGI. DNA of the CDR3: TGTGCCAGCCTAATAGGGGGCAATCAGCCCCAGCATTTT. It specifies CASLIGGNQPQHF.

This clone was seen a single time. The CDR3 DNA is TGTGCCAGCAGCCAATCGGACAGGGGGGACTACGAGCAGTACTTC. Its translation is CASSQSDRGDYEQYF. The chain is built from TRBV4-2 and TRBJ2-7; TRBD1 agrees at 10 bases. The CDR3 length is 15 residues. Germline V lookup: CDR1 LGHNA, CDR2 YNFKEQ. Trimming cost V 2 bases and J 3 bases; bases outside gene matches: 4.

J is TRBJ2-5 and V is TRBV27, with D possibly TRBD1 on 6 matching bases. V dropped 4 bases and J dropped 2 bases, with 11 bases sitting between them. This CDR3 comprises 14 residues. Germline V CDR1 and CDR2: MNHEY, SMNVEV (reference sequence). In DNA form, the CDR3 reads TGTGCCAGCAGTTCTAACAGGGTTCAAGAGACCCAGTACTTC. Translating gives CASSSNRVQETQYF.

V and J are TRBV27 and TRBJ2-1, with 9 bases matching TRBD2. CDR1 is MNHEY, CDR2 SMNVEV, per germline (reference sequence). V was clipped by 4 bases and J by 2 bases; unmatched bases: 12. This CDR3 is 18 amino acids long. The CDR3 DNA reads as TGTGCCAGCAGTTCAGGACTCGGCCTAGCGGGGCCCTACAATGAGCAGTTCTTC. It specifies CASSSGLGLAGPYNEQFF.

The chain uses TRBV5-1 and TRBJ2-1; no reliable D call. Germline CDR1 reads SGHRS; CDR2 reads YFSETQ. Trimming shortened V by 3 bases and J by 2 bases, and 15 bases separated the two germline ends. This CDR3 spans 16 amino acids. The chain's CDR3 is CASSSPDTDAYNEQFF. The CDR3 DNA sequence: TGCGCCAGCAGCTCGCCAGACACAGACGCCTACAATGAGCAGTTCTTC.